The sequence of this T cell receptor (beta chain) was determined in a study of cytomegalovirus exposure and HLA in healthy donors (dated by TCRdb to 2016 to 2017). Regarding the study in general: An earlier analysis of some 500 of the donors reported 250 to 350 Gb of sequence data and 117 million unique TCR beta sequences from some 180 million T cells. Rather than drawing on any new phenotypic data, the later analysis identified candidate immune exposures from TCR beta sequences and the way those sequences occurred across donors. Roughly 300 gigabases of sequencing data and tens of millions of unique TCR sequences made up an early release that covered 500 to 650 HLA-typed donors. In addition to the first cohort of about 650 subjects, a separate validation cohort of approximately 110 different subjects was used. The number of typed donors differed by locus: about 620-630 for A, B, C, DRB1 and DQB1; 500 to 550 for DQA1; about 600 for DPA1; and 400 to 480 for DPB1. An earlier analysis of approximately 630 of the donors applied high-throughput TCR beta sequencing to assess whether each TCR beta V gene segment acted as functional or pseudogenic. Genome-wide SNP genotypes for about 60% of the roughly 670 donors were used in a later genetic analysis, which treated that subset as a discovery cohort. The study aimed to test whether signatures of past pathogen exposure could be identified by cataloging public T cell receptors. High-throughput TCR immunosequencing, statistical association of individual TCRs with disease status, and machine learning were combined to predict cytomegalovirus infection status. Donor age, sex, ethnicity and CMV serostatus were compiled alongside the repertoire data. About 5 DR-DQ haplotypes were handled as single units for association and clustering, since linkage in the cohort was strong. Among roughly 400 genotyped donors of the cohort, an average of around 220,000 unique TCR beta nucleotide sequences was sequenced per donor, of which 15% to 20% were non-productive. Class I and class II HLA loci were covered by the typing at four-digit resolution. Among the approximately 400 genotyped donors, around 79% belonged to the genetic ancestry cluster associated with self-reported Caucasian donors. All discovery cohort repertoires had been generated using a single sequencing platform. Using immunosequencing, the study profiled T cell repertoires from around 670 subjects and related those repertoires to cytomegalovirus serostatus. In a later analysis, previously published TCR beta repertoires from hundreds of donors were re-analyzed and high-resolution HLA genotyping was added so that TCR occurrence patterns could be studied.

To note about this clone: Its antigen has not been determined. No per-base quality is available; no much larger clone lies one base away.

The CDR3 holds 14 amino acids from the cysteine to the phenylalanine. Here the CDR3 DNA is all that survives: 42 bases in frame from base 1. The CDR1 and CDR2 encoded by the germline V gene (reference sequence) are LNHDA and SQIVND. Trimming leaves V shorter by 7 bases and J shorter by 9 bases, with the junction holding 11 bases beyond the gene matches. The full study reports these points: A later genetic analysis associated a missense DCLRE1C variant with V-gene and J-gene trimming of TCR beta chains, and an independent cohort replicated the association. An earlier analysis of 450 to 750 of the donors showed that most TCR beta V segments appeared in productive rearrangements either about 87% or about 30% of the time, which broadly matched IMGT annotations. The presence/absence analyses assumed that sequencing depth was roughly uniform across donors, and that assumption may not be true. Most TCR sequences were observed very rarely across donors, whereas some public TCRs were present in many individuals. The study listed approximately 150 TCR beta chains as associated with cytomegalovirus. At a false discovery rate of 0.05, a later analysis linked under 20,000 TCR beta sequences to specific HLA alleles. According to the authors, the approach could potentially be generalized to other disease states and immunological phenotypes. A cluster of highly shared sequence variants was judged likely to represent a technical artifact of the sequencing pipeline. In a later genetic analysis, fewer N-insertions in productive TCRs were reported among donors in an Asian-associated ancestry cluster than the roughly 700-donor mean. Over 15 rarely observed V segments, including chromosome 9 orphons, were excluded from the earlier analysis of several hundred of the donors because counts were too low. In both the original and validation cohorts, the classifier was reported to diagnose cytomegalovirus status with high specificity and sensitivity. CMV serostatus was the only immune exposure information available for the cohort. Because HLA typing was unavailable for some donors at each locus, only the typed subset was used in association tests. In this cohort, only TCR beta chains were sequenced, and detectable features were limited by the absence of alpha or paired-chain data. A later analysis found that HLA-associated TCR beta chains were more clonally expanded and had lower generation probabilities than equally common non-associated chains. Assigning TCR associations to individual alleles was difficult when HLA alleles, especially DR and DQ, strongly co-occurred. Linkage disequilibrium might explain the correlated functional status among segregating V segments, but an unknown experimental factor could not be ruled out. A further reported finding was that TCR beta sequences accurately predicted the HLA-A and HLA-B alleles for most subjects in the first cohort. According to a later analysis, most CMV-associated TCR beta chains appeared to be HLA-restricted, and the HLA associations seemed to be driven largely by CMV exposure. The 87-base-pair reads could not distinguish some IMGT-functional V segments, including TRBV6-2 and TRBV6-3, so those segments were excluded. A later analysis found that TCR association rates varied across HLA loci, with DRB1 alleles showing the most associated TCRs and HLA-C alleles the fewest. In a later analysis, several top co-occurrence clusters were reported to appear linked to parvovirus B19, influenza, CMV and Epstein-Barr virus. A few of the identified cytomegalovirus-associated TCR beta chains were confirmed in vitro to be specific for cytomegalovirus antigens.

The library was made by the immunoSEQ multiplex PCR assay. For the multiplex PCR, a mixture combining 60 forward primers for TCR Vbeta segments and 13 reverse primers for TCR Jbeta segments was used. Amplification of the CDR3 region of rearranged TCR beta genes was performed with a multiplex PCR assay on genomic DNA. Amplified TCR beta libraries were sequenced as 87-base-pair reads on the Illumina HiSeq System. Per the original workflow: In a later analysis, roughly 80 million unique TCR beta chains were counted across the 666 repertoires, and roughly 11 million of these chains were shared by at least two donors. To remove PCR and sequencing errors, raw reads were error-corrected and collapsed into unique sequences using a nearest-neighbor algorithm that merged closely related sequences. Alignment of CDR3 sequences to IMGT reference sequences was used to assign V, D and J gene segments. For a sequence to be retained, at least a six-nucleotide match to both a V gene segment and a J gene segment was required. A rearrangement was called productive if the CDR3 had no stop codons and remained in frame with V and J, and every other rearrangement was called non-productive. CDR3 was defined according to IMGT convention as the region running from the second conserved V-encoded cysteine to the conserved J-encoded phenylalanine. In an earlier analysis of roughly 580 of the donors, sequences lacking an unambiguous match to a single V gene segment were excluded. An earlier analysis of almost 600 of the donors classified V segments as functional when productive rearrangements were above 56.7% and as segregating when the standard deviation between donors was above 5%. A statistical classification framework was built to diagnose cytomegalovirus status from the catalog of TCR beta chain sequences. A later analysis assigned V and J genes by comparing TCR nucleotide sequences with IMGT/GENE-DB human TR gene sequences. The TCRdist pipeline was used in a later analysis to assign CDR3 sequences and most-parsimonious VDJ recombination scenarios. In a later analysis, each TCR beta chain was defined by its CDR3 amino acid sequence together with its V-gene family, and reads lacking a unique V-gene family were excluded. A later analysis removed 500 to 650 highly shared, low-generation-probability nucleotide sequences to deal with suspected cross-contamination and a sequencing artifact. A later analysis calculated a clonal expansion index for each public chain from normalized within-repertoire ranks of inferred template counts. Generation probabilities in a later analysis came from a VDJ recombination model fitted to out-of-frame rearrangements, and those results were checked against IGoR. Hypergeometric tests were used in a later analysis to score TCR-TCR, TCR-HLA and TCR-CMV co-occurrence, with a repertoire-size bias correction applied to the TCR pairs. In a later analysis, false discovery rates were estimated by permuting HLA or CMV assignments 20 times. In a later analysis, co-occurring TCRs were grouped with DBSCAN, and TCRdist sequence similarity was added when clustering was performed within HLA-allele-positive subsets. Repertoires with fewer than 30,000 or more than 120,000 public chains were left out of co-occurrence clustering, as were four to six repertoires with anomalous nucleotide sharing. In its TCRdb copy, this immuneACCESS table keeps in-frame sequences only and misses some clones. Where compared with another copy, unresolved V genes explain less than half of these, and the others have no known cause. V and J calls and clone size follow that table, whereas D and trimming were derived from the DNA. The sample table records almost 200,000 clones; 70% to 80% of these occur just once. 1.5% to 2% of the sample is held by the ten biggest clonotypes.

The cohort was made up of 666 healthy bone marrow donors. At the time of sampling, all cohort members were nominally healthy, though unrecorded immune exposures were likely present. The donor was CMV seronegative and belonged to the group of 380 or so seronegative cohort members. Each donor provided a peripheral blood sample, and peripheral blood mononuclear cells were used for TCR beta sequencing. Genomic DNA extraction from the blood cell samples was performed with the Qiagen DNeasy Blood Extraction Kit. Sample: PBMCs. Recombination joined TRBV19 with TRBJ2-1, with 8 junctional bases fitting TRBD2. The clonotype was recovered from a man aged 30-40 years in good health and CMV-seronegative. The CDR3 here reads CASTPISGGSEQFF. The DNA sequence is TGTGCCAGTACCCCAATCTCGGGGGGGAGTGAGCAGTTCTTC.